This T cell receptor (beta chain) was sequenced in a study of T cell changes during pregnancy in multiple sclerosis. This clone has just a few counts. CDR3 length: 11 amino acids. The germline V gene encodes CDR1 SGHTA and CDR2 FQGNSA. V was clipped by 2 bases and J by 10 bases, with 8 bases between them. Produced via immunoSEQ multiplex PCR; TCRdb's table is partial and in-frame only. The data show under 70,000 clones, about 89% seen once. This receptor was taken from a female donor in good health, enrolled as a control in a pregnancy study. The specimen comprised CD4+ T cells from peripheral blood mononuclear cells, sampled after pregnancy. V usage is TRBV7-2 and J usage is TRBJ1-1; D unresolved. In DNA, the CDR3 is TGTGCCAGCAGCTTAAATCGAGGAGCTTTCTTT. Its translation: CASSLNRGAFF.